A selection of T cell receptor beta chains follows, all from one sample in a study of cytomegalovirus exposure and HLA in healthy donors. The repertoire was sequenced with immunoSEQ multiplex PCR; TCRdb's copy has only in-frame clones and lacks some. The sample shows 120,000 or so clones, 72% of them seen only once. Sequencing was performed on PBMCs. These receptors all come from a man aged 30-40 years in good health and CMV-seronegative. CDR3s include the opening cysteine and the closing phenylalanine or tryptophan. A D gene is named only where the DNA matches it firmly. Not all rows give a size; the values are once, few, many and, for expanded clones, a class.

clone size: -
V gene: TRBV6-5
J gene: TRBJ2-3
D gene: -
CDR3 protein: CASSPLGTLTDTQYF
CDR3 DNA: TGTGCCAGCAGTCCTCTAGGAACTCTCACAGATACGCAGTATTTT

clone size: -
V gene: TRBV23-1
J gene: TRBJ2-7
D gene: -
CDR3 protein: CASSPPGLFLAYEQYF
CDR3 DNA: TGCGCCAGCAGTCCACCGGGACTTTTTTTAGCCTACGAGCAGTACTTC

clone size: -
V gene: TRBV7-2
J gene: TRBJ2-3
D gene: TRBD1
CDR3 protein: CASSLQPRTGTDTQYF
CDR3 DNA: TGTGCCAGCAGCTTACAACCTCGGACAGGGACAGATACGCAGTATTTT

clone size: few
V gene: TRBV4-1
J gene: TRBJ1-5
D gene: TRBD1
CDR3 protein: CASSRDRGRGVQPQHF
CDR3 DNA: TGCGCCAGCAGCCGAGACAGGGGGCGAGGTGTACAGCCCCAGCATTTT

clone size: -
V gene: TRBV4-1
J gene: TRBJ2-3
D gene: -
CDR3 protein: CASSQDYRDTQYF
CDR3 DNA: TGCGCCAGCAGCCAAGACTACCGAGATACGCAGTATTTT

clone size: -
V gene: TRBV4-3
J gene: TRBJ1-1
D gene: -
CDR3 protein: CASSQNARDITEAFF
CDR3 DNA: TGCGCCAGCAGCCAAAATGCCAGGGACATCACTGAAGCTTTCTTT

clone size: -
V gene: TRBV10-2
J gene: TRBJ1-2
D gene: -
CDR3 protein: CASSETGFYGYTF
CDR3 DNA: TGCGCCAGCAGTGAGACAGGTTTCTATGGCTACACCTTC

clone size: -
V gene: TRBV10-3
J gene: TRBJ1-1
D gene: -
CDR3 protein: CAISAGTEAFF
CDR3 DNA: TGTGCCATCAGTGCGGGCACTGAAGCTTTCTTT

clone size: -
V gene: TRBV5-6
J gene: TRBJ2-7
D gene: -
CDR3 protein: CASSFAPVRSYEQYF
CDR3 DNA: TGTGCCAGCAGCTTCGCACCTGTTCGGTCCTACGAGCAGTACTTC

clone size: -
V gene: TRBV5-5
J gene: TRBJ1-5
D gene: -
CDR3 protein: CASSPAGGAAYSNQPQHF
CDR3 DNA: TGTGCCAGCAGCCCCGCCGGGGGGGCGGCTTATAGCAATCAGCCCCAGCATTTT

clone size: -
V gene: TRBV2
J gene: TRBJ2-3
D gene: TRBD2
CDR3 protein: CAGGSGGGPDTQYF
CDR3 DNA: TGTGCCGGCGGGAGCGGGGGTGGGCCAGATACGCAGTATTTT

clone size: -
V gene: TRBV5-4
J gene: TRBJ2-1
D gene: -
CDR3 protein: CASSLEAEREQFF
CDR3 DNA: TGTGCCAGCAGCTTGGAAGCGGAGCGGGAGCAGTTCTTC

clone size: -
V gene: TRBV5-1
J gene: TRBJ1-4
D gene: TRBD1
CDR3 protein: CASSHRGQGGEKLFF
CDR3 DNA: TGCGCCAGCAGCCACCGGGGACAGGGAGGTGAAAAACTGTTTTTT

clone size: -
V gene: TRBV6-5
J gene: TRBJ1-2
D gene: -
CDR3 protein: CASSYSPRYYGYTF
CDR3 DNA: TGTGCCAGCAGTTACTCCCCCAGATACTATGGCTACACCTTC

clone size: -
V gene: TRBV6-4
J gene: TRBJ2-1
D gene: TRBD2
CDR3 protein: CASSDQGTSGYNEQFF
CDR3 DNA: TGTGCCAGCAGTGACCAGGGGACTAGCGGGTACAATGAGCAGTTCTTC

clone size: -
V gene: TRBV12-5
J gene: TRBJ1-1
D gene: -
CDR3 protein: CASGLDTYTEAFF
CDR3 DNA: TGTGCTAGTGGTTTAGACACTTACACTGAAGCTTTCTTT

clone size: -
V gene: TRBV4-2
J gene: TRBJ2-7
D gene: -
CDR3 protein: CASSQDGGTADYEQYF
CDR3 DNA: TGTGCCAGCAGCCAAGATGGGGGGACAGCCGACTACGAGCAGTACTTC

clone size: -
V gene: TRBV5-6
J gene: TRBJ2-7
D gene: TRBD1
CDR3 protein: CASSTPGTGNYEQYF
CDR3 DNA: TGTGCCAGCAGCACACCCGGGACAGGGAACTACGAGCAGTACTTC

clone size: -
V gene: TRBV11-3
J gene: TRBJ1-3
D gene: -
CDR3 protein: CASSTAVGNTIYF
CDR3 DNA: TGTGCCAGCAGCACCGCAGTCGGAAACACCATATATTTT

clone size: -
V gene: TRBV4-2
J gene: TRBJ2-7
D gene: TRBD1
CDR3 protein: CASSHETGGYEQYF
CDR3 DNA: TGTGCCAGCAGCCATGAGACAGGGGGCTACGAGCAGTACTTC

clone size: -
V gene: TRBV4-2
J gene: TRBJ2-5
D gene: TRBD2
CDR3 protein: CASSQDPGGGVETQYF
CDR3 DNA: TGTGCCAGCAGCCAAGATCCCGGCGGGGGGGTGGAGACCCAGTACTTC

clone size: once
V gene: TRBV6-6
J gene: TRBJ1-6
D gene: -
CDR3 protein: CASRRSYNSPLHF
CDR3 DNA: TGTGCCAGCAGGCGGTCTTATAATTCACCCCTCCACTTT

clone size: -
V gene: TRBV13
J gene: TRBJ2-7
D gene: TRBD2
CDR3 protein: CASSSSGEGEQYF
CDR3 DNA: TGTGCCAGCAGCTCTTCCGGGGAGGGCGAGCAGTACTTC

clone size: once
V gene: TRBV4-2
J gene: TRBJ2-2
D gene: -
CDR3 protein: CASSHRSGNTGELFF
CDR3 DNA: TGTGCCAGCAGCCATCGCAGCGGGAACACCGGGGAGCTGTTTTTT

clone size: -
V gene: TRBV5-1
J gene: TRBJ1-1
D gene: -
CDR3 protein: CASSPGNTEAFF
CDR3 DNA: TGCGCCAGCAGCCCGGGGAACACTGAAGCTTTCTTT

clone size: -
V gene: TRBV6-5
J gene: TRBJ1-2
D gene: -
CDR3 protein: CASSAGFRGYTF
CDR3 DNA: TGTGCCAGCAGTGCAGGGTTCCGCGGCTACACCTTC

clone size: -
V gene: TRBV7-2
J gene: TRBJ2-3
D gene: TRBD2
CDR3 protein: CASSFKAGPSTTDTQYF
CDR3 DNA: TGTGCCAGCAGCTTTAAAGCGGGGCCCAGTACGACAGATACGCAGTATTTT

clone size: -
V gene: TRBV4-1
J gene: TRBJ2-7
D gene: -
CDR3 protein: CASSQETASYEQYF
CDR3 DNA: TGCGCCAGCAGCCAAGAGACAGCCTCCTACGAGCAGTACTTC

clone size: -
V gene: TRBV6-1
J gene: TRBJ2-7
D gene: -
CDR3 protein: CASSSHRDRKQYF
CDR3 DNA: TGTGCCAGCAGTTCCCACAGAGATCGAAAGCAGTACTTC

clone size: -
V gene: TRBV5-1
J gene: TRBJ2-3
D gene: -
CDR3 protein: CASSLAYLGGGQDTQYF
CDR3 DNA: TGCGCCAGCAGCTTGGCCTACTTGGGGGGGGGCCAAGATACGCAGTATTTT

clone size: -
V gene: TRBV4-3
J gene: TRBJ2-1
D gene: TRBD2
CDR3 protein: CASSQAFRASGLNEQFF
CDR3 DNA: TGCGCCAGCAGCCAAGCGTTTAGGGCTAGCGGACTGAATGAGCAGTTCTTC

clone size: few
V gene: TRBV11-3
J gene: TRBJ2-7
D gene: TRBD2
CDR3 protein: CASLSGVSYEQYF
CDR3 DNA: TGTGCCAGCCTCAGCGGGGTCTCCTACGAGCAGTACTTC

clone size: -
V gene: TRBV4-1
J gene: TRBJ1-5
D gene: TRBD1
CDR3 protein: CASSRDRGPQPQHF
CDR3 DNA: TGCGCCAGCAGCCGGGACAGGGGCCCTCAGCCCCAGCATTTT

clone size: -
V gene: TRBV7-9
J gene: TRBJ1-3
D gene: -
CDR3 protein: CASSYQGGSGNTIYF
CDR3 DNA: TGTGCCAGCAGCTACCAAGGGGGCTCTGGAAACACCATATATTTT

clone size: -
V gene: TRBV19
J gene: TRBJ2-7
D gene: -
CDR3 protein: CASSGGFEQYF
CDR3 DNA: TGTGCCAGTAGTGGCGGTTTTGAGCAGTACTTC

clone size: few
V gene: TRBV6-1
J gene: TRBJ1-2
D gene: -
CDR3 protein: CASTDGLFHGYTF
CDR3 DNA: TGTGCCAGCACCGACGGACTGTTCCATGGCTACACCTTC

clone size: -
V gene: TRBV5-1
J gene: TRBJ1-1
D gene: -
CDR3 protein: CASSLSGGSTEAFF
CDR3 DNA: TGCGCCAGCAGCTTGTCGGGGGGGTCCACTGAAGCTTTCTTT

clone size: -
V gene: TRBV11-3
J gene: TRBJ2-3
D gene: TRBD2
CDR3 protein: CASSSRGAGGTDTQYF
CDR3 DNA: TGTGCCAGCAGCTCCCGCGGGGCGGGGGGGACAGATACGCAGTATTTT

clone size: -
V gene: TRBV5-1
J gene: TRBJ1-5
D gene: TRBD1
CDR3 protein: CASSHTGDQPQHF
CDR3 DNA: TGCGCCAGCAGTCACACAGGGGATCAGCCCCAGCATTTT

clone size: -
V gene: TRBV11-2
J gene: TRBJ2-2
D gene: TRBD2
CDR3 protein: CASSSGLAGTGELFF
CDR3 DNA: TGTGCCAGCAGCTCGGGACTAGCGGGCACCGGGGAGCTGTTTTTT

clone size: few
V gene: TRBV6-5
J gene: TRBJ1-1
D gene: TRBD1
CDR3 protein: CASSQTGYQGAFF
CDR3 DNA: TGTGCCAGCAGTCAGACAGGGTATCAGGGAGCTTTCTTT

clone size: -
V gene: TRBV4-2
J gene: TRBJ2-6
D gene: TRBD1
CDR3 protein: CASRERDRGSSGANVLTF
CDR3 DNA: TGTGCCAGCAGGGAAAGGGACAGGGGGTCTTCTGGGGCCAACGTCCTGACTTTC

clone size: -
V gene: TRBV4-2
J gene: TRBJ2-3
D gene: TRBD2
CDR3 protein: CASSQDPLAGGNTDTQYF
CDR3 DNA: TGTGCCAGCAGCCAAGATCCCCTAGCGGGGGGAAACACAGATACGCAGTATTTT

clone size: -
V gene: TRBV7-3
J gene: TRBJ2-3
D gene: -
CDR3 protein: CASSRLGDTQYF
CDR3 DNA: TGTGCCAGCAGCCGATTGGGCGATACGCAGTATTTT

clone size: few
V gene: TRBV5-1
J gene: TRBJ2-2
D gene: -
CDR3 protein: CADRIGERAGELFF
CDR3 DNA: TGCGCGGACCGTATAGGGGAACGGGCCGGGGAGCTGTTTTTT

clone size: -
V gene: TRBV5-1
J gene: TRBJ2-5
D gene: -
CDR3 protein: CASSLRGQETQYF
CDR3 DNA: TGCGCCAGCAGCTTACGCGGTCAAGAGACCCAGTACTTC

clone size: -
V gene: TRBV7-8
J gene: TRBJ1-1
D gene: TRBD1
CDR3 protein: CASSGTGGVTEAFF
CDR3 DNA: TGTGCCAGCAGCGGGACAGGGGGTGTTACTGAAGCTTTCTTT

clone size: -
V gene: TRBV10-2
J gene: TRBJ2-4
D gene: TRBD2
CDR3 protein: CAASSGGGDIQYF
CDR3 DNA: TGCGCCGCCTCCAGCGGGGGCGGGGACATTCAGTACTTC

clone size: once
V gene: TRBV4-2
J gene: TRBJ2-3
D gene: TRBD2
CDR3 protein: CASSQEPTSGGPKDTQYF
CDR3 DNA: TGTGCCAGCAGCCAGGAACCAACTAGCGGGGGTCCCAAAGATACGCAGTATTTT

clone size: -
V gene: TRBV4-3
J gene: TRBJ2-1
D gene: TRBD1
CDR3 protein: CASSHPSLGTGHNEQFF
CDR3 DNA: TGCGCCAGCAGCCACCCCAGCCTGGGGACAGGTCACAATGAGCAGTTCTTC

clone size: few
V gene: TRBV29-1
J gene: TRBJ2-7
D gene: TRBD1
CDR3 protein: CSVSNPGTGSYEQYF
CDR3 DNA: TGCAGCGTTTCTAATCCCGGGACAGGGTCCTACGAGCAGTACTTC

clone size: few
V gene: TRBV5-1
J gene: TRBJ2-1
D gene: TRBD2
CDR3 protein: CASSVSPSGGANEQFF
CDR3 DNA: TGCGCCAGCAGCGTGAGTCCTAGCGGGGGGGCGAATGAGCAGTTCTTC

clone size: once
V gene: TRBV28
J gene: TRBJ2-7
D gene: -
CDR3 protein: CASSTYRQLPIYEQYF
CDR3 DNA: TGTGCCAGCAGTACATATAGACAGCTTCCGATCTACGAGCAGTACTTC

clone size: -
V gene: TRBV20-1
J gene: TRBJ1-4
D gene: TRBD1
CDR3 protein: CSAPRGQGGFF
CDR3 DNA: TGCAGTGCTCCGAGGGGACAGGGTGGGTTTTTT

clone size: once
V gene: TRBV4-1
J gene: TRBJ2-5
D gene: -
CDR3 protein: CASSQYPYRKETQYF
CDR3 DNA: TGCGCCAGCAGCCAATACCCTTACAGGAAAGAGACCCAGTACTTC

clone size: -
V gene: TRBV4-2
J gene: TRBJ2-7
D gene: TRBD2
CDR3 protein: CASSQGGGGEREQYF
CDR3 DNA: TGTGCCAGCAGCCAAGGGGGGGGTGGTGAGCGCGAGCAGTACTTC

clone size: -
V gene: TRBV28
J gene: TRBJ2-7
D gene: -
CDR3 protein: CASSLGPGAGRNEQYF
CDR3 DNA: TGTGCCAGCAGTTTAGGCCCCGGGGCGGGAAGGAACGAGCAGTACTTC